Listed here are 30 T cell receptor beta chains from one sample, sequenced in a study of cytomegalovirus exposure and HLA in healthy donors. The primer mix had 60 Vbeta and 13 Jbeta primers. The assay was immunoSEQ multiplex PCR, and TCRdb's table has in-frame clones only and misses some. The repertoire holds approximately 130,000 clones, approximately 80% seen once, with about 1.2% in the top ten. Sample: PBMCs. The receptors were gathered from a girl aged 2 to 10 in good health and CMV-seronegative.

The rearrangement joins TRBV7-8 to TRBJ2-1; 12 bases fit TRBD2. The length of the CDR3 is 18 residues. Germline V gives CDR1 SGHVS, CDR2 FQNEAQ. Trimming at V came to 7 bases and at J to 5 bases, leaving 15 bases not matched to a gene. CDR3 amino acids: CASTKGTSGRPGNNEQFF. The DNA of the CDR3 is TGTGCCAGCACCAAAGGGACTAGCGGGCGCCCGGGCAACAATGAGCAGTTCTTC.

The V and J genes are TRBV28 and TRBJ2-5; a possible D gene is TRBD1 (5 bases). Germline V gene sequence: CDR1 MDHEN, CDR2 SYDVKM. The CDR3 loop spans 12 amino acids. V lost 5 bases and J 5 bases, leaving 9 bases between the germline ends. CDR3 loop: CASSAPGETQYF. The CDR3 coding sequence is TGTGCCAGCAGTGCTCCAGGGGAGACCCAGTACTTC. The complete variable domain, with remaining parts taken from reference TRBV28 and TRBJ2-5, reads DVKVTQSSRYLVKRTGEKVFLECVQDMDHENMFWYRQDPGLGLRLIYFSYDVKMKEKGDIPEGYSVSREKKERFSLILESASTNQTSMYLCASSAPGETQYFGPGTRLLVL.

This chain connects TRBV10-3 to TRBJ2-1; 8 bases map to TRBD2. The V gene end was trimmed by 0 bases and the J gene end by 2 bases; junction bases not matched to a gene: 6. The length of the CDR3 is 17 residues. Looked up from germline, CDR1 is ENHRY and CDR2 is SYGVKD. DNA for the CDR3: TGTGCCATCAGTGAGTCGAACGGCGGGGGGACCTACAATGAGCAGTTCTTC. It codes for CAISESNGGGTYNEQFF.

The chain employs TRBV19 and TRBJ2-1, with D possibly being TRBD1 (7 bases). CDR1 is LNHDA, CDR2 SQIVND, per germline (reference sequence). V was shortened by 9 bases and J by 4 bases, with 19 bases between the two germline ends. This CDR3 is 15 amino acids long. CDR3 region: CASRAQGGSYNEQFF. CDR3 coding DNA: TGTGCCAGCAGAGCCCAGGGGGGATCGTACAATGAGCAGTTCTTC.

CDR3 DNA sequence: TGTGCCAGCAGCGTGGGGACAGGGCCCTCCTACGAGCAGTACTTC. Encoded protein: CASSVGTGPSYEQYF. V is TRBV9 and J is TRBJ2-7; 9 bases match TRBD1. CDR1 is SGDLS and CDR2 is YYNGEE in the germline V gene. The CDR3 sequence is 15 residues long. V lost 2 bases, J lost 0 bases, and 3 bases stayed unmatched.

With regard to this clone: At one end the junction does not follow the germline gene, possibly because of a read error. J is TRBJ2-1 and V is TRBV30; 8 positions agree with TRBD2. The CDR3 is 14 residues long. Germline V gene lookup returns CDR1 GTSNPN and CDR2 SVGIG (reference sequence). CDR3 nucleotides: TGTGCCGGGAGAACCGGGACTAGAATTAATGAGCAGTTCTTC. Translating it yields CAGRTGTRINEQFF.

This clone has only a few counts. The rearrangement links TRBV4-3 to TRBJ2-5; 14 nucleotides line up with TRBD2. The J call is doubtful: the DNA matches TRBJ2-7 better. Germline loops: CDR1 LGHNA, CDR2 YSLEER. The CDR3 consists of 16 residues. The CDR3 DNA follows: TGCGCCAGCAGCCAGGGACTAGCGGGGGTATCCTACGAGCAGTACTTC. Amino acid sequence: CASSQGLAGVSYEQYF.

The rearrangement links TRBV5-6 to TRBJ1-1, with 10 bases aligning to TRBD1. The CDR3 has 15 residues. CDR1 is SGHDT and CDR2 is YYEEEE in the germline V gene. The V segment lost 4 bases and the J segment 4 bases; nucleotides outside the gene matches: 7. For the CDR3, the DNA is TGTGCCAGCAGCCCGGGGACAGGGGTAGGCACTGAAGCTTTCTTT. Translated: CASSPGTGVGTEAFF.

The CDR3 DNA reads TGTGCCAGCTCACCCCTAGCGGGGGAGGGCGAGCAGTACTTC. This sequence encodes CASSPLAGEGEQYF. The chain couples TRBV18 to TRBJ2-7, with 10 bases that match TRBD2. The CDR3 contains 14 residues. V lost 3 bases to trimming and J lost 6 bases; unmatched junction nucleotides: 5. Germline lookup yields CDR1 KGHSH and CDR2 LQKENI.

V usage is TRBV27 and J usage is TRBJ2-1, with TRBD1 identical over 9 bases. In germline, CDR1 is MNHEY, CDR2 SMNVEV (reference sequence). This CDR3 is 12 amino acids long. J was trimmed by 8 bases and V by 7 bases; bases with no gene match: 3. The CDR3 region is CASKDRGHEQFF. The CDR3 bases are TGTGCCAGCAAGGACAGGGGCCATGAGCAGTTCTTC.

The V call is TRBV28, the J call TRBJ1-2, with D perhaps matching TRBD1 (5 bases). The V end was cut by 8 bases, the J end by 0 bases, with 13 bases between. Germline lookup yields CDR1 MDHEN and CDR2 SYDVKM. The CDR3 runs to 14 residues. In DNA, the CDR3 is TGTGCCAGCCAATCGGGGGGGGCTAACTATGGCTACACCTTC. Translation gives CASQSGGANYGYTF.

The CDR3 DNA reads as TGTGCCAGCTCAATCGACTTCACCGGGGAGCTGTTTTTT. It codes for CASSIDFTGELFF. This chain uses TRBV18 with TRBJ2-2; D is unclear. The CDR3 length is 13 residues. The germline V and J ends were trimmed by 5 bases and 4 bases, with 8 bases remaining between them. Germline lookup yields CDR1 KGHSH and CDR2 LQKENI. The full variable domain, rest sourced from reference TRBV18 and TRBJ2-2, is NAGVMQNPRHLVRRRGQEARLRCSPMKGHSHVYWYRQLPEEGLKFMVYLQKENIIDESGMPKERFSAEFPKEGPSILRIQQVVRGDSAAYFCASSIDFTGELFFGEGSRLTVL.

The rearrangement joins TRBV2 to TRBJ1-1; TRBD1 matches 8 bases. With V trimmed by 5 bases and J by 4 bases, 3 bases remained unmatched. Germline assignment: CDR1 SNHLY and CDR2 FYNNEI. This CDR3 contains 13 residues. The CDR3 reads CASSSDRATEAFF. CDR3 bases: TGTGCCAGCAGTTCGGACAGGGCCACTGAAGCTTTCTTT.

For the CDR3, the DNA is TGTGCCAGCAGCTCAGGGGGCGGCGATGAGCAGTTCTTC. Protein: CASSSGGGDEQFF. The chain couples TRBV7-3 to TRBJ2-1, with 8 nucleotides matching TRBD1. The CDR3 loop spans 13 amino acids. Germline values: CDR1 SGHTA, CDR2 FQGTGA. Losses at the gene ends were 4 bases for V and 8 bases for J; bases not matched to a gene: 4.

This sequence joins TRBV11-1 and TRBJ2-1; 8 bases fit TRBD2. With 4 bases clipped from V and 5 bases from J, the junction kept 7 bases outside the gene matches. Looked up from germline, CDR1 is SGHAT and CDR2 is FQDESV (reference sequence). The CDR3 covers 15 residues. CDR3 sequence reads: CASSSIQGLDNEQFF. CDR3 sequence (DNA): TGTGCCAGCAGCTCAATACAGGGACTAGACAATGAGCAGTTCTTC.

The genes are TRBV27 and TRBJ2-6, with D maybe TRBD2 (7 bases). The CDR3 has 16 residues. V was shortened by 8 bases and J by 0 bases, with 14 bases between the two germline ends. Germline CDR1 reads MNHEY; CDR2 reads SMNVEV (reference sequence). CDR3: CASRRGGGSGANVLTF. CDR3 bases: TGTGCCAGCCGGAGGGGAGGGGGCTCTGGGGCCAACGTCCTGACTTTC.

The V gene is TRBV27, the J gene TRBJ2-3, with TRBD1 matching over 8 bases. The CDR3 sequence is 14 residues long. Germline loops: CDR1 MNHEY, CDR2 SMNVEV (reference sequence). Losses at the gene ends were 1 base for V and 4 bases for J; bases not matched to a gene: 1. CDR3: CASSLYRGADTQYF. DNA for the CDR3: TGTGCCAGCAGTTTATACAGGGGGGCAGATACGCAGTATTTT.

This chain joins TRBV11-2 and TRBJ1-5; TRBD1 matches at 8 bases. Unmatched junction bases numbered 20, after V lost 8 bases and J lost 2 bases. Germline CDR1 SGHAT, CDR2 FQNNGV. CDR3 size: 19 residues. The CDR3 spells CASDPNGQGRRDRNQPQHF. The DNA of the CDR3 is TGTGCCAGCGACCCCAATGGACAGGGACGCAGGGATCGCAATCAGCCCCAGCATTTT.

The chain uses TRBV5-1 and TRBJ2-1, with a possible D match to TRBD2 (5 bases). The germline CDR1 and CDR2 sequences are SGHRS and YFSETQ. The CDR3 is 15 amino acids. V was shortened by 0 bases and J by 2 bases, with 9 bases between the two germline ends. The CDR3 sequence: CASSLVSGTYNEQFF. DNA for the CDR3: TGCGCCAGCAGCTTGGTTTCCGGGACCTACAATGAGCAGTTCTTC.

Worth noting for this clone: This same CDR3 is encoded by further DNA sequences in the sample. The rearrangement uses TRBV7-9 and TRBJ2-7; 7 bases fit TRBD1. V was pared by 5 bases and J by 5 bases, with 6 bases of the junction left unmatched. CDR1 is SEHNR, CDR2 FQNEAQ, per germline (reference sequence). The CDR3 is 13 amino acids. CDR3 sequence (DNA): TGTGCCAGCAGCCACGGGACAGCCAACGAGCAGTACTTC. This sequence encodes CASSHGTANEQYF.

The rearrangement joins TRBV2 to TRBJ2-1, with D possibly TRBD2 on 5 matching bases. The germline V gene has CDR1 SNHLY and CDR2 FYNNEI. The CDR3 totals 15 residues. V lost 3 bases, J lost 0 bases, and 9 bases lay in between. CDR3 sequence (DNA): TGTGCCAGCAGTGATGGAGGAGGCTCCTACAATGAGCAGTTCTTC. It is translated as CASSDGGGSYNEQFF.

This chain uses TRBV9 with TRBJ2-3; 9 bases line up with TRBD1. This CDR3 has 15 amino acids. CDR1 is SGDLS, CDR2 YYNGEE, per germline. Trimming removed 0 bases from V and 3 bases from J; junction bases left unmatched: 2. The CDR3 DNA follows: TGTGCCAGCAGCGTAGTGGGGACAGGGACAGATACGCAGTATTTT. Translated: CASSVVGTGTDTQYF.

J is TRBJ2-7 and V is TRBV7-9, with 10 bases identical to TRBD2. The germline gives CDR1 SEHNR, CDR2 FQNEAQ (reference sequence). The V segment lost 1 base and the J segment 2 bases; nucleotides outside the gene matches: 8. CDR3 length: 17 residues. The CDR3: CASSLGQGLAGAYEQYF. CDR3 coding DNA: TGTGCCAGCAGCTTAGGGCAGGGCCTAGCGGGGGCCTACGAGCAGTACTTC.

V and J are TRBV23-1 and TRBJ2-3; 8 bases agree with TRBD1. TRBV23-1 counts as an open reading frame of uncertain function. The CDR3 contains 21 residues. Losses at the gene ends were 0 bases for V and 2 bases for J; bases not matched to a gene: 19. The CDR3 nucleotides are TGCGCCAGCAGTCAATCAGAACCCGGCCCCGACAGGGGAGCTCTCACAGATACGCAGTATTTT. This translates into CASSQSEPGPDRGALTDTQYF.

The J gene is TRBJ2-7, the V gene TRBV28, with a weak D call TRBD1 (6 bases). Germline lookup yields CDR1 MDHEN and CDR2 SYDVKM. The CDR3 length is 14 residues. Trimming pared 6 bases from V and 2 bases from J, leaving 14 bases between. CDR3 in DNA: TGTGCCAGCAGCCTGAGGACAGTCACCTACGAGCAGTACTTC. It codes for CASSLRTVTYEQYF.

This clone came up a few times. The chain employs TRBV2 and TRBJ2-7, with D possibly being TRBD2 (6 bases). Germline V gives CDR1 SNHLY, CDR2 FYNNEI. The CDR3 is 14 residues long. V dropped 2 bases and J dropped 3 bases, with 11 bases sitting between them. The CDR3 loop reads CASSERPTSYEQYF. The CDR3 DNA reads TGTGCCAGCAGTGAACGTCCGACTAGCTACGAGCAGTACTTC.

This chain uses TRBV2 with TRBJ1-3; 12 bases line up with TRBD1. Looked up from germline, CDR1 is SNHLY and CDR2 is FYNNEI. This CDR3 comprises 18 residues. Losses at the gene ends were 3 bases for V and 0 bases for J; bases not matched to a gene: 6. DNA of the CDR3: TGTGCCAGCAGTGAGGGACAGGGGGCCCAAACCTCTGGAAACACCATATATTTT. Amino acids: CASSEGQGAQTSGNTIYF. The whole variable domain, remainder taken from reference TRBV2 and TRBJ1-3, is EPEVTQTPSHQVTQMGQEVILRCVPISNHLYFYWYRQILGQKVEFLVSFYNNEISEKSEIFDDQFSVERPDGSNFTLKIRSTKLEDSAMYFCASSEGQGAQTSGNTIYFGEGSWLTVV.

The chain joins TRBV5-6 to TRBJ2-7, with D maybe TRBD1 (5 bases). V was shortened by 3 bases and J by 3 bases, with 16 bases between the two germline ends. CDR3 size: 15 residues. Germline V gives CDR1 SGHDT, CDR2 YYEEEE. This chain's CDR3 is CASSSLALGDYEQYF. The CDR3 nucleotides read TGTGCCAGCAGCTCTTTGGCCTTAGGGGACTACGAGCAGTACTTC.

The chain recombines TRBV5-4 with TRBJ2-2; the match to TRBD1 covers 9 bases. Trimming cost V 3 bases and J 3 bases; bases outside gene matches: 9. The CDR3 runs 17 residues. Per germline, CDR1 SGHNT and CDR2 YYREEE (reference sequence). The CDR3 loop is CASSSSPGQGYTGELFF. In nucleotides, the CDR3 is TGTGCCAGCAGCTCCTCCCCGGGACAGGGATACACCGGGGAGCTGTTTTTT.

V gene TRBV19 combines with J gene TRBJ2-4; weak D call: TRBD1 (6 bases). CDR1 is LNHDA and CDR2 is SQIVND in the germline V gene (reference sequence). The CDR3 has 13 residues. V was shortened by 4 bases and J by 6 bases, with 10 bases between the two germline ends. CDR3 DNA: TGTGCCAGTAGTAATGCAGGGGCAAACATTCAGTACTTC. As protein: CASSNAGANIQYF.